This passage covers 20 T cell receptor beta chains from one sample sequenced in a study of blood T cell repertoires in COVID-19. Repertoires were generated with immunoSEQ multiplex PCR, while TCRdb's copy carries only in-frame clones and drops some. The repertoire holds approximately 360,000 clones, with around 87% as singletons. Material for sequencing was peripheral blood. These receptors all stem from a man in his late teens or twenties with active or convalescent COVID-19.

The V call is TRBV5-1, the J call TRBJ2-5; the D is unclear. The CDR3 loop spans 14 amino acids. V gave up 4 bases and J gave up 2 bases, with 12 bases separating them. Germline V lookup: CDR1 SGHRS, CDR2 YFSETQ. CDR3 sequence (DNA): TGCGCCAGCAGCATAGGTGACTCACAAGAGACCCAGTACTTC. This sequence encodes CASSIGDSQETQYF.

The rearrangement uses TRBV5-4 and TRBJ1-6; 11 nucleotides agree with TRBD1. The CDR3 loop spans 17 amino acids. Germline lookup yields CDR1 SGHNT and CDR2 YYREEE (reference sequence). V was pared by 0 bases and J by 10 bases, with 9 bases of the junction left unmatched. The CDR3: CASSLARRDRGGSPLHF. CDR3 nucleotides: TGTGCCAGCAGCTTGGCTCGCCGGGACAGGGGGGGGTCACCCCTCCACTTT. Full variable domain (outside the CDR3, taken from reference TRBV5-4 and TRBJ1-6): ETGVTQSPTHLIKTRGQQVTLRCSSQSGHNTVSWYQQALGQGPQFIFQYYREEENGRGNFPPRFSGLQFPNYSSELNVNALELDDSALYLCASSLARRDRGGSPLHFGNGTRLTVT.

V usage is TRBV30 and J usage is TRBJ1-5; 9 nucleotides match TRBD1. This CDR3 has 17 residues. The V segment lost 3 bases and the J segment 1 base; nucleotides outside the gene matches: 10. Germline CDR1 and CDR2: GTSNPN and SVGIG (reference sequence). The CDR3 loop is CAWSRDRVSSSNQPQHF. The CDR3 coding sequence is TGTGCCTGGAGCCGGGACAGGGTTTCGAGCAGCAATCAGCCCCAGCATTTT.

The chain is built from TRBV27 and TRBJ2-3, with D perhaps TRBD1 (6 bases). The V and J ends lost 7 bases and 4 bases respectively, with 12 bases between them. Germline V gives CDR1 MNHEY, CDR2 SMNVEV (reference sequence). This CDR3 spans 13 amino acids. The DNA of the CDR3 is TGTGCCAGCACTATGGACAGCTCAGATACGCAGTATTTT. As protein: CASTMDSSDTQYF.

The chain uses TRBV29-1 and TRBJ2-5; possible D gene TRBD1, 5 bases. Germline V CDR1 and CDR2: SQVTM, ANQGSEA. The ends were cut back, 3 bases at V and 0 bases at J, with 8 bases in the middle. CDR3 length: 13 amino acids. CDR3 DNA sequence: TGCAGCGTTGATTTCAGGGACCAAGAGACCCAGTACTTC. This codes for CSVDFRDQETQYF.

The V call is TRBV29-1, the J call TRBJ1-1; 8 bases align to TRBD1. Per germline, CDR1 SQVTM and CDR2 ANQGSEA. Trimming took 7 bases from V and 4 from J; bases not matched to a gene: 8. This CDR3 has 13 residues. CDR3 nucleotide sequence: TGCAGCGGCGGACAGGGTTCGGTCACTGAAGCTTTCTTT. Its protein product is CSGGQGSVTEAFF.

A few counts support this clone. The chain has TRBV6-1 and TRBJ2-2; D is unclear. In germline, CDR1 is MNHNS, CDR2 SASEGT. This CDR3 is 16 amino acids long. V gave up 3 bases and J gave up 3 bases, with 14 bases separating them. The CDR3 spells CASSDGSLLHTGELFF. The CDR3 bases are TGTGCCAGCAGTGACGGCTCGTTACTACACACCGGGGAGCTGTTTTTT.

V and J are TRBV19 and TRBJ2-7; TRBD1 aligns across 8 bases. Trimming took 4 bases from V and 2 from J; bases not matched to a gene: 10. CDR1 and CDR2 (germline): LNHDA, SQIVND (reference sequence). This CDR3 region has 16 residues. The DNA of the CDR3 is TGTGCCAGTAGTACGCCGACAGGGGACGGGACCTACGAGCAGTACTTC. It encodes CASSTPTGDGTYEQYF.

This chain links TRBV14 with TRBJ1-1, with 7 bases fitting TRBD1. Germline V lookup: CDR1 SGHDN, CDR2 FVKESK. Germline trimming cut 4 bases from V and 0 bases from J; bases unmatched to any gene: 8. This CDR3 is built from 16 residues. CDR3 sequence (DNA): TGTGCCAGCAGCCGACAGGGAAGTCTTATGAACACTGAAGCTTTCTTT. This sequence encodes CASSRQGSLMNTEAFF.

The chain is built from TRBV5-1 and TRBJ2-1, with 7 bases identical to TRBD2. The germline V gene encodes CDR1 SGHRS and CDR2 YFSETQ. With V trimmed by 0 bases and J by 4 bases, 13 bases remained unmatched. CDR3 length: 18 residues. CDR3 protein: CASSLGLAGRKLYNEQFF. CDR3 in DNA: TGCGCCAGCAGCTTGGGGTTAGCGGGTAGAAAACTTTACAATGAGCAGTTCTTC.

In DNA form, the CDR3 reads TGTGCCAGCAGCAAGGGACAGACTAGCACAGATACGCAGTATTTT. It encodes CASSKGQTSTDTQYF. This chain connects TRBV11-3 to TRBJ2-3; TRBD1 agrees at 7 bases. The germline gives CDR1 SGHNT, CDR2 YENEEA. Trimming removed 5 bases from V and 0 bases from J; junction bases left unmatched: 5. CDR3 length: 15 residues.

This chain links TRBV3-1 (or the pseudogene TRBV3-2) with TRBJ2-7; a possible D gene is TRBD2 (6 bases). This CDR3 is built from 12 residues. The V end was cut by 4 bases, the J end by 5 bases, with 9 bases between. The germline gives CDR1 LGHDT, CDR2 YNNKEL (reference sequence). CDR3 DNA: TGTGCCAGCAGCCTAACGGGAGACGAGCAGTACTTC. Protein product: CASSLTGDEQYF.

The genes are TRBV12-5 and TRBJ1-3; TRBD1 might be the D (6 bases). The CDR3 loop spans 16 amino acids. V lost 3 bases to trimming and J lost 0 bases, with 12 bases between them. CDR1 is LGHNT, CDR2 FRNRAP, per germline. The CDR3: CASGLITGSSGNTIYF. The CDR3, as DNA: TGTGCTAGTGGTTTAATCACAGGGAGCTCTGGAAACACCATATATTTT. The full variable domain, with the rest looked up from reference TRBV12-5 and TRBJ1-3, is DARVTQTPRHKVTEMGQEVTMRCQPILGHNTVFWYRQTMMQGLELLAYFRNRAPLDDSGMPKDRFSAEMPDATLATLKIQPSEPRDSAVYFCASGLITGSSGNTIYFGEGSWLTVV.

The V and J genes are TRBV7-6 and TRBJ2-1; D possibly corresponds to TRBD1 (5 bases). This CDR3 contains 13 residues. The V and J ends lost 5 bases and 7 bases respectively, with 12 bases between them. CDR1 is SGHVS, CDR2 FNYEAQ, per germline. CDR3 in amino acids: CASSLLRGNEQFF. The CDR3 DNA follows: TGTGCCAGCAGCCTACTTAGGGGTAATGAGCAGTTCTTC.

This clone was found a few times. The CDR3 DNA sequence: TGTGCCAGCAGCTTAATAGCGGGAGGGCAACCTTCTTACAATGAGCAGTTCTTC. This translates into CASSLIAGGQPSYNEQFF. The J gene is TRBJ2-1, the V gene TRBV11-2; 11 bases match TRBD2. The CDR3 runs 18 residues. J lost 4 bases, V lost 2 bases, and 10 bases had no gene match. Per germline, CDR1 SGHAT and CDR2 FQNNGV.

The chain recombines TRBV5-1 with TRBJ2-7; D perhaps matches TRBD1 (5 bases). Per germline, CDR1 SGHRS and CDR2 YFSETQ. The CDR3 is made up of 13 amino acids. Trimming removed 4 bases from V and 1 base from J, with 9 bases in between. The CDR3 nucleotides are TGCGCCAGCAGCATACAGGTATCCTACGAGCAGTACTTC. This encodes CASSIQVSYEQYF. Drawing the rest from reference TRBV5-1 and TRBJ2-7, the complete variable domain is KAGVTQTPRYLIKTRGQQVTLSCSPISGHRSVSWYQQTPGQGLQFLFEYFSETQRNKGNFPGRFSGRQFSNSRSEMNVSTLELGDSALYLCASSIQVSYEQYFGPGTRLTVT.

This chain connects TRBV7-9 to TRBJ2-5, with 7 nucleotides matching TRBD1. The V and J ends lost 5 bases and 0 bases, in that order; junction bases with no gene match: 6. This CDR3 region has 15 residues. CDR1 and CDR2 from the germline V gene are SEHNR and FQNEAQ (reference sequence). The CDR3 coding sequence is TGTGCCAGCAGCATATGGGACAGCTACCAAGAGACCCAGTACTTC. Encoded protein: CASSIWDSYQETQYF.

This sequence joins TRBV19 and TRBJ1-6; a weak D match, TRBD1 (5 bases). Germline V lookup: CDR1 LNHDA, CDR2 SQIVND (reference sequence). The CDR3 is 15 amino acids. V gave up 6 bases and J gave up 9 bases, with 18 bases separating them. The CDR3, as DNA: TGTGCCAGTAGACGGAGAGATGGGGGAGGTTCACCCCTCCACTTT. This encodes CASRRRDGGGSPLHF. Filled out from reference TRBV19 and TRBJ1-6, the complete variable domain reads DGGITQSPKYLFRKEGQNVTLSCEQNLNHDAMYWYRQDPGQGLRLIYYSQIVNDFQKGDIAEGYSVSREKKESFPLTVTSAQKNPTAFYLCASRRRDGGGSPLHFGNGTRLTVT.

This rearrangement joins TRBV6-4 to TRBJ2-1; 9 bases line up with TRBD2. V was pared by 4 bases and J by 4 bases, with 2 bases of the junction left unmatched. This CDR3 is built from 14 residues. The V gene's germline CDR1 is MRHNA and CDR2 SNTAGT. The CDR3 protein is CASSASGGYNEQFF. The DNA of the CDR3 is TGTGCCAGCAGTGCGAGCGGGGGGTACAATGAGCAGTTCTTC.

The chain uses TRBV7-9 and TRBJ2-5; D gene ambiguous. V lost 6 bases to trimming and J lost 4 bases, with 9 bases between them. The germline gives CDR1 SEHNR, CDR2 FQNEAQ (reference sequence). The CDR3 runs 12 residues. The CDR3 here is CASRELAETQYF. The CDR3 DNA reads TGTGCCAGCAGGGAGTTGGCAGAGACCCAGTACTTC. The full variable domain, its missing parts supplied by reference TRBV7-9 and TRBJ2-5, is DTGVSQNPRHKITKRGQNVTFRCDPISEHNRLYWYRQTLGQGPEFLTYFQNEAQLEKSRLLSDRFSAERPKGSFSTLEIQRTEQGDSAMYLCASRELAETQYFGPGTRLLVL.